The sequence of this T cell receptor beta chain was determined in a study of blood T cell repertoires in COVID-19. Overall study: Whether acute or convalescent, the COVID-19 samples came from the United States, Italy and Spain. T cells, B-cell-depleted T cells, or PBMCs supplied cDNA or gDNA.

The CDR3 has 15 residues. V lost 5 bases, J lost 1 base, and 5 bases stayed unmatched. CDR1 is SGHAT and CDR2 is FQDESV in the germline V gene (reference sequence). Per the authors' pipeline: Amplified reference gene primers provided the basis for estimating nucleated cell counts. Profiled with immunoSEQ multiplex PCR; TCRdb holds only in-frame clones, not every one. D and trimming come from the DNA, and the V and J calls and clone size come from that table. The sample includes about 42,000 clones, 92% seen only once; the top ten take about a tenth. Sequencing used peripheral blood. This receptor was identified in a man aged 45-65 years with active COVID-19. The V and J genes are TRBV11-1 and TRBJ2-1; 7 bases align to TRBD1. The CDR3 DNA reads TGTGCCAGCAGCCCGCGACAGGGTTCCTACAATGAGCAGTTCTTC. Amino acid sequence: CASSPRQGSYNEQFF.